This T cell receptor beta chain originates from a study of immune heterogeneity within non-small cell lung tumors. Study results and limitations: Between one patient and another, high-frequency T-cell receptor beta clonotypes were largely distinct. Local tumor mutational burden and local T-cell repertoire clonality showed a moderate significant correlation, R about 0.3.

TCRs were amplified from 450 to 700 ng gDNA of bulk tumor per sample. Surgeons took several biopsies per primary tumor, spaced far apart, during surgery. It was patients with untreated, newly diagnosed non-small cell lung cancer who underwent curative surgery. The V gene's germline CDR1 is SQVTM and CDR2 ANQGSEA. The CDR3 is 15 residues long. V was clipped by 4 bases and J by 0 bases, with 14 bases between them. Multiplex PCR amplified the TCR beta CDR3 region. Its first round ran for roughly 10 cycles with 32 V and 13 J primers. One entry per CDR3 protein results from TCRdb running MiXCR on the multiplex PCR reads. The data contain 10,000 to 11,000 distinct CDR3 sequences, more than 15% of them seen just once; the ten biggest clones take up under 4%. This clonotype appeared a few times. The antigen is undetermined.

The clonotype comes from a man in his sixties with non-small cell lung cancer. The specimen was lung tumor tissue. The rearrangement links TRBV29-1 to TRBJ2-3; D is perhaps TRBD2 (6 bases). CDR3 sequence: CSVVPPGLSTDTQYF. For the CDR3, the DNA is TGCAGCGTTGTTCCTCCGGGACTTAGCACAGATACGCAGTATTTT.